This entry lists 2 T cell receptor beta chains sequenced from one sample in a study of regulatory T cells in long-lasting Graves disease. In building TCR beta libraries, iRepertoire HTBI primers were used together with Arm-PCR of CDR3 regions. TCRdb independently ran MiXCR on the multiplex PCR reads; one entry per CDR3 protein. The sample lists roughly 350,000 distinct CDR3 sequences, over 15% seen once, with 25% to 30% in the top ten. The time point here: newly diagnosed GD, antithyroid drugs for less than 3 months. After RNA was extracted from PBMCs, the TCR library was made from it. The same sample was also used in a study of T cells in Graves' hyperthyroidism and ophthalmopathy.

The starting material was peripheral blood mononuclear cells (PBMCs), obtained at new diagnosis, from a patient treated with antithyroid drugs. The receptor source for this set is a man aged 35 to 55 with Graves disease.

This clonotype was counted ten times or more. The CDR3 is CASSSDSKNTEAFF. In DNA form, the CDR3 reads TGTGCCAGCAGCTCGGACAGTAAGAACACTGAAGCTTTCTTT. J is TRBJ1-1 and V is TRBV11-1, with D possibly matching TRBD1 (6 bases). V was trimmed by 4 bases and J by 1 base, leaving 10 bases between them. The CDR3 sequence is 14 residues long. The germline V gene encodes CDR1 SGHAT and CDR2 FQDESV (reference sequence).

Many counts were recorded for this clonotype. The chain uses TRBV24-1 and TRBJ1-4; no clear D gene. Trimming shortened V by 4 bases and J by 7 bases, and 21 bases separated the two germline ends. Germline V gene data show CDR1 as KGHDR and CDR2 as SFDVKD. The CDR3 loop spans 17 amino acids. Here the CDR3 DNA reads TGTGCCACCAGTGAGACAACGGGATCAAGTGCGTCTGAAAAACTGTTTTTT. Encoded protein: CATSETTGSSASEKLFF.